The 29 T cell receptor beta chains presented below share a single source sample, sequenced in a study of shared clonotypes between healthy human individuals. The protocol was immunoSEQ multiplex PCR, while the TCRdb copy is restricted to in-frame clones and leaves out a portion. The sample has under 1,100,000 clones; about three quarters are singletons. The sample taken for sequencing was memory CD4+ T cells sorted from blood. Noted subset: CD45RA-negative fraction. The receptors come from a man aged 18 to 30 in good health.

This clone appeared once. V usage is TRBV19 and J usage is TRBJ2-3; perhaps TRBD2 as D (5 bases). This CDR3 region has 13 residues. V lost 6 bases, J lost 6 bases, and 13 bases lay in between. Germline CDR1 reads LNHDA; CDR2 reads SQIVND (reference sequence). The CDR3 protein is CASSSQLGDTQYF. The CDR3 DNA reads TGTGCCAGTAGCTCACAACTAGGGGATACGCAGTATTTT.

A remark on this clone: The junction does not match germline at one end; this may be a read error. For the CDR3, the DNA is TGTGCCAGCAGCCTGAGGACTAGCGGGGGTTGGGACTTC. It translates to CASSLRTSGGWDF. The chain carries TRBV28 and TRBJ2-7; 13 nucleotides match TRBD2. The CDR3 consists of 13 residues. Per the germline V gene, CDR1 is MDHEN and CDR2 is SYDVKM.

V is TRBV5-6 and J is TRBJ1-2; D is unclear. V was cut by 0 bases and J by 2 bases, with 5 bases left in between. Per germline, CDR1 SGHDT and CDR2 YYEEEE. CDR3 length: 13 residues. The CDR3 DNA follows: TGTGCCAGCAGCTTGGAACGGAACTATGGCTACACCTTC. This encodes CASSLERNYGYTF.

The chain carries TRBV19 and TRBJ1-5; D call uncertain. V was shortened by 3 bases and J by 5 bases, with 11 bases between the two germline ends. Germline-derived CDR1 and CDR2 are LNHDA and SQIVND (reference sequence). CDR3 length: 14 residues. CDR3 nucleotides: TGTGCCAGTAGTATCCAGGCTACCGATCAGCCCCAGCATTTT. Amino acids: CASSIQATDQPQHF.

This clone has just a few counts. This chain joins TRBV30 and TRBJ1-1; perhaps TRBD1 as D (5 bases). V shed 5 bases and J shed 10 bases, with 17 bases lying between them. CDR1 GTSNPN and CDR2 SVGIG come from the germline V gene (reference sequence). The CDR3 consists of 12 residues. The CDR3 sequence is CAWQRLGRGAFF. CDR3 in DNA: TGTGCCTGGCAGAGGTTGGGGAGGGGAGCTTTCTTT.

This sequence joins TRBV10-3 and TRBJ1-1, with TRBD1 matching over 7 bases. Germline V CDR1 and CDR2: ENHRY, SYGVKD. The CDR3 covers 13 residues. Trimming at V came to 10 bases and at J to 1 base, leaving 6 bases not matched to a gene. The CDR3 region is CATRTGENTEAFF. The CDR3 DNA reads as TGTGCCACCCGGACAGGAGAGAACACTGAAGCTTTCTTT.

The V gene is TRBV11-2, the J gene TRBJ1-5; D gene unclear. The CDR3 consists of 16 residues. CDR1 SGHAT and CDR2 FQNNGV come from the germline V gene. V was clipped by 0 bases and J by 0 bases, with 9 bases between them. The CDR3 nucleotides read TGTGCCAGCAGCTTAGATAGGACCTATAGCAATCAGCCCCAGCATTTT. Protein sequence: CASSLDRTYSNQPQHF.

In nucleotides, the CDR3 is TGTGCCAGCAGCTTGGGACTGGACTATGGCTACACCTTC. Protein: CASSLGLDYGYTF. This chain uses TRBV5-6 with TRBJ1-2; D gene uncertain. The CDR3 runs to 13 residues. Germline V CDR1 and CDR2: SGHDT, YYEEEE. V was cut by 0 bases and J by 3 bases, with 6 bases left in between.

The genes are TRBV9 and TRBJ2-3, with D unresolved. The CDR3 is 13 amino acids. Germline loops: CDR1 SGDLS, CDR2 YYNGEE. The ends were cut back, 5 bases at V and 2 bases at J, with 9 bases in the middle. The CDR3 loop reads CASRGINTDTQYF. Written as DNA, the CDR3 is TGTGCCAGCAGGGGGATAAACACAGATACGCAGTATTTT.

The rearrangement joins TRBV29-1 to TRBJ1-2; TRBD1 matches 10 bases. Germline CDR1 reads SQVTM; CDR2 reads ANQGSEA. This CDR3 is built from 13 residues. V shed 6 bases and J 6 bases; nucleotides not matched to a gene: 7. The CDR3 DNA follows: TGCAGCGTCCGTGGGACAGGGGTTGATGGCTACACCTTC. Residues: CSVRGTGVDGYTF.

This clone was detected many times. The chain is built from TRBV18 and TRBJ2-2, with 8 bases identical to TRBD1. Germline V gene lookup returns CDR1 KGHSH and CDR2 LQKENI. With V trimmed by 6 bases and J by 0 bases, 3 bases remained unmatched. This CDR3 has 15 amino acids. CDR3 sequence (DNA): TGTGCCAGCTCCCTGGGACAGGCGAACACCGGGGAGCTGTTTTTT. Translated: CASSLGQANTGELFF.

CDR3 bases: TGTGCCAGCTCACCATGGGACACAGATACGCAGTATTTT. Amino acid sequence: CASSPWDTDTQYF. The genes are TRBV18 and TRBJ2-3; no reliable D call. The germline CDR1 and CDR2 sequences are KGHSH and LQKENI. The germline V and J ends were trimmed by 2 bases and 2 bases, with 5 bases remaining between them. The CDR3 runs 13 residues.

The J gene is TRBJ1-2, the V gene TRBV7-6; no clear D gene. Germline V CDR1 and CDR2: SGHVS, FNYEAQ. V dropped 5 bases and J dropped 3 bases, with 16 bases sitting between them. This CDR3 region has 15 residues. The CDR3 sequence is CASSAEVGWDYGYTF. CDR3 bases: TGTGCCAGCAGCGCCGAAGTGGGGTGGGACTATGGCTACACCTTC. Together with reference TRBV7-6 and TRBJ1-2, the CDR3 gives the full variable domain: GAGVSQSPRYKVTKRGQDVALRCDPISGHVSLYWYRQALGQGPEFLTYFNYEAQQDKSGLPNDRFSAERPEGSISTLTIQRTEQRDSAMYRCASSAEVGWDYGYTFGSGTRLTVV.

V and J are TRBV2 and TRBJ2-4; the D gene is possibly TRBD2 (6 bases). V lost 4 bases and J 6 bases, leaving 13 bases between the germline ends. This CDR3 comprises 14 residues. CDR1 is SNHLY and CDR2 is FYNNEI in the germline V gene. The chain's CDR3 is CASSGGLYGNIQYF. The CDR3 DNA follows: TGTGCCAGCAGTGGGGGACTCTATGGAAACATTCAGTACTTC.

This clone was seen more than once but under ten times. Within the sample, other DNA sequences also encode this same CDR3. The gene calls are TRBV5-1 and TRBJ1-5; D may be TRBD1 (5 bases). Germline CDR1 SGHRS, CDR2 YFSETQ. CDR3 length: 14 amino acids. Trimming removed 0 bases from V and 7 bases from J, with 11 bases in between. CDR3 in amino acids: CASSLDGDGQPQHF. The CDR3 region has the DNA TGCGCCAGCAGCTTGGATGGGGACGGGCAGCCCCAGCATTTT.

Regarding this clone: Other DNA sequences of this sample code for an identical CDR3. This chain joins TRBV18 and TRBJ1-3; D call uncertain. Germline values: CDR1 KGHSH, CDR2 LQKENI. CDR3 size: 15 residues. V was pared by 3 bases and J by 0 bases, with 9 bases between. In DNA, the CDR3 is TGTGCCAGCTCACCCGAGGGAGGCTCTGGAAACACCATATATTTT. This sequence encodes CASSPEGGSGNTIYF.

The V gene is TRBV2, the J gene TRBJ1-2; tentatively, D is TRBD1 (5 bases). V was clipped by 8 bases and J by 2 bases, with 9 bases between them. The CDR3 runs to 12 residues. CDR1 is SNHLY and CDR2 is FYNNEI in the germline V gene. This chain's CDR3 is CASRAGNYGYTF. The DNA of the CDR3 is TGTGCCAGCCGGGCAGGGAACTATGGCTACACCTTC.

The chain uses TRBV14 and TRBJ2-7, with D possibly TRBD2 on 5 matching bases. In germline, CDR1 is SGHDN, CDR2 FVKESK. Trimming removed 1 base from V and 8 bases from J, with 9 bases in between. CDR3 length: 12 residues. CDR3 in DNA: TGTGCCAGCAGCCAAGCGAGGGAGAAGCAGTACTTC. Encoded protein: CASSQAREKQYF.

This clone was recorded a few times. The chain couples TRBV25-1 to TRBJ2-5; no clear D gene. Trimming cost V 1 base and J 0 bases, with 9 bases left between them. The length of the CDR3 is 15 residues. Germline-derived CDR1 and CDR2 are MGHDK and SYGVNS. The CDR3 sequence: CASSELREYQETQYF. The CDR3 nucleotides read TGTGCCAGCAGTGAATTGAGAGAGTACCAAGAGACCCAGTACTTC.

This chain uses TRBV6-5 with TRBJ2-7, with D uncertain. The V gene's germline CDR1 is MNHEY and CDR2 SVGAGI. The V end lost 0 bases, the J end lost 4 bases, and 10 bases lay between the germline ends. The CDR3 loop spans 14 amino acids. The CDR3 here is CASSYSTLAYEQYF. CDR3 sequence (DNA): TGTGCCAGCAGTTACTCGACGCTCGCATACGAGCAGTACTTC.

CDR3 region: CASSPRDGSGYTF. Here the CDR3 DNA reads TGTGCCAGCTCACCACGGGATGGGAGCGGCTACACCTTC. V usage is TRBV18 and J usage is TRBJ1-2, with no clear D. The CDR3 has 13 residues. Germline CDR1 reads KGHSH; CDR2 reads LQKENI. Trimming took 1 base from V and 8 from J, leaving 11 bases between them.

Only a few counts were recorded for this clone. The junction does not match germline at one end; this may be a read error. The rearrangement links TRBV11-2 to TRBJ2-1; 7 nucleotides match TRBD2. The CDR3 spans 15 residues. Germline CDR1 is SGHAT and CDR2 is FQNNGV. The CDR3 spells CASSPGLEPANGQFF. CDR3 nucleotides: TGTGCCAGCAGCCCCGGACTAGAGCCCGCTAATGGGCAGTTCTTC. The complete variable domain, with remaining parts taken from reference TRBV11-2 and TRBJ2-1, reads EAGVAQSPRYKIIEKRQSVAFWCNPISGHATLYWYQQILGQGPKLLIQFQNNGVVDDSQLPKDRFSAERLKGVDSTLKIQPAKLEDSAVYLCASSPGLEPANGQFFGPGTRLTVL.

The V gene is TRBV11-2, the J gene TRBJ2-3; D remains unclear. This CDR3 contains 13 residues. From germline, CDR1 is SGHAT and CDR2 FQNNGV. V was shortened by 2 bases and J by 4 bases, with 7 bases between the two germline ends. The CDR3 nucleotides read TGTGCCAGCAGCTTATCGCTAGCAGATACGCAGTATTTT. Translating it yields CASSLSLADTQYF. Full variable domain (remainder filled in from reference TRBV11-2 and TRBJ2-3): EAGVAQSPRYKIIEKRQSVAFWCNPISGHATLYWYQQILGQGPKLLIQFQNNGVVDDSQLPKDRFSAERLKGVDSTLKIQPAKLEDSAVYLCASSLSLADTQYFGPGTRLTVL.

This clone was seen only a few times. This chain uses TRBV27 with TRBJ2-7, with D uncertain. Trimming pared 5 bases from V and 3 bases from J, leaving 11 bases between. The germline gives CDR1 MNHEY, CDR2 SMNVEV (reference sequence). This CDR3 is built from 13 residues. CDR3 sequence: CASSVLLGYEQYF. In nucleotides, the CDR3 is TGTGCCAGCAGTGTATTGTTAGGCTACGAGCAGTACTTC.

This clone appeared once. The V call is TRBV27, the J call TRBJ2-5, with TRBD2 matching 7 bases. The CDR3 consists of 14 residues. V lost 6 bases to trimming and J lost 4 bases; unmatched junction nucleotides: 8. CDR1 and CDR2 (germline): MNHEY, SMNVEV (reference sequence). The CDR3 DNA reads TGTGCCAGCAGAGCGGGGAGGGTCACAGAGACCCAGTACTTC. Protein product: CASRAGRVTETQYF.

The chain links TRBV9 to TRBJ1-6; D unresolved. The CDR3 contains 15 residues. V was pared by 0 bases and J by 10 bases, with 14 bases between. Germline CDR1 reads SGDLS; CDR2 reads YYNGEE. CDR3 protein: CASSVEPNSGSPLHF. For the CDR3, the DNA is TGTGCCAGCAGCGTAGAACCCAATTCCGGATCACCCCTCCACTTT.

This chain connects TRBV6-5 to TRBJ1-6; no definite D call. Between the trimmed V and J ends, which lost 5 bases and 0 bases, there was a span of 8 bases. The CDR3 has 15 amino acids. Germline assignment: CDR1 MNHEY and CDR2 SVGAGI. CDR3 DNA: TGTGCCAGCAGTCCCGGGGACTCCTATAATTCACCCCTCCACTTT. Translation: CASSPGDSYNSPLHF.

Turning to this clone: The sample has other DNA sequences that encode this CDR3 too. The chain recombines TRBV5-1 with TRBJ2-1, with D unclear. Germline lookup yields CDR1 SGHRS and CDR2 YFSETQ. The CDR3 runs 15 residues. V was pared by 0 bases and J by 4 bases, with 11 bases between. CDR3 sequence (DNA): TGCGCCAGCAGCTTGGGGTCTGGGCGGTACAATGAGCAGTTCTTC. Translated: CASSLGSGRYNEQFF.

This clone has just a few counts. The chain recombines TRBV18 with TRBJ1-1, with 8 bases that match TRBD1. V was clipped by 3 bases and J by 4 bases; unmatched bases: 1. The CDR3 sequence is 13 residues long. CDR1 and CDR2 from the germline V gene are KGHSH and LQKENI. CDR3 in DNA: TGTGCCAGCTCACCGACAGGGGCCACTGAAGCTTTCTTT. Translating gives CASSPTGATEAFF. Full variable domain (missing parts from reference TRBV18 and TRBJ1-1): NAGVMQNPRHLVRRRGQEARLRCSPMKGHSHVYWYRQLPEEGLKFMVYLQKENIIDESGMPKERFSAEFPKEGPSILRIQQVVRGDSAAYFCASSPTGATEAFFGQGTRLTVV.